The 27 T cell receptor beta chains presented below share a single source sample, sequenced in a study of blood T cell repertoires in COVID-19. Profiling relied on immunoSEQ multiplex PCR, and the TCRdb table lists in-frame clones only, not all of them. This table has roughly 67,000 clones, 86% appearing once. Source material: peripheral blood. The receptors were sampled from a man between 45 and 60 years old with acute or convalescent COVID-19.

V usage is TRBV9 and J usage is TRBJ2-5; D is uncertain. This CDR3 comprises 14 residues. Trimming pared 0 bases from V and 1 base from J, leaving 7 bases between. Germline lookup yields CDR1 SGDLS and CDR2 YYNGEE. CDR3 nucleotides: TGTGCCAGCAGCGTAGCTGGCACCCAAGAGACCCAGTACTTC. Translated, it gives CASSVAGTQETQYF.

The chain carries TRBV11-2 and TRBJ1-1; D is perhaps TRBD1 (5 bases). V was shortened by 2 bases and J by 5 bases, with 9 bases between the two germline ends. This CDR3 is 13 amino acids long. CDR1 SGHAT and CDR2 FQNNGV come from the germline V gene. The CDR3 loop reads CASSLHTGTEAFF. CDR3 bases: TGTGCCAGCAGCTTACATACAGGAACTGAAGCTTTCTTT. The full variable domain, its missing parts supplied by reference TRBV11-2 and TRBJ1-1, is EAGVAQSPRYKIIEKRQSVAFWCNPISGHATLYWYQQILGQGPKLLIQFQNNGVVDDSQLPKDRFSAERLKGVDSTLKIQPAKLEDSAVYLCASSLHTGTEAFFGQGTRLTVV.

This clone appeared a single time. The chain links TRBV7-2 to TRBJ2-7, with TRBD1 identical over 9 bases. The CDR3 extends over 15 amino acids. With V trimmed by 6 bases and J by 3 bases, 9 bases remained unmatched. CDR1 is SGHTA, CDR2 FQGNSA, per germline. The CDR3 protein is CASRPTGGVVYEQYF. CDR3 sequence (DNA): TGTGCCAGCAGGCCAACAGGGGGCGTTGTCTACGAGCAGTACTTC.

V usage is TRBV21-1 and J usage is TRBJ2-7; the table's D call, TRBD2, has no DNA check behind it. TRBV21-1 is flagged as a pseudogene. The CDR3 sequence is 17 residues long. CDR3 amino acids: CASSKGKPAGGPYEQYF. In nucleotides, the CDR3 is TGTGCCAGCAGCAAAGGGAAACCAGCGGGAGGGCCCTACGAGCAGTACTTC.

The gene calls are TRBV7-2 and TRBJ2-3; D ambiguous. V lost 3 bases to trimming and J lost 1 base, with 14 bases between them. The CDR3 contains 16 residues. From germline, CDR1 is SGHTA and CDR2 FQGNSA. The CDR3 bases are TGTGCCAGCAGCTTCAAAGGAGTCACCCGCACAGATACGCAGTATTTT. It yields the protein CASSFKGVTRTDTQYF. Combining the CDR3 with reference TRBV7-2 and TRBJ2-3 gives the whole variable domain GAGVSQSPSNKVTEKGKDVELRCDPISGHTALYWYRQSLGQGLEFLIYFQGNSAPDKSGLPSDRFSAERTGGSVSTLTIQRTQQEDSAVYLCASSFKGVTRTDTQYFGPGTRLTVL.

This clone has only one observation. The chain combines TRBV20-1 with TRBJ1-4, with 10 bases aligning to TRBD1. Germline CDR1 DFQATT, CDR2 SNEGSKA (reference sequence). The CDR3 runs to 16 residues. With 3 bases clipped from V and 7 bases from J, the junction kept 11 bases outside the gene matches. DNA of the CDR3: TGCAGTGCTAGTTATTCGACAGGGGGCGCGGGTGAAAAACTGTTTTTT. Translating it yields CSASYSTGGAGEKLFF.

The chain's CDR3 is CASSITGGGTEAFF. The CDR3 nucleotides read TGTGCCAGCAGTATTACAGGGGGCGGCACTGAAGCTTTCTTT. V is TRBV6-5 and J is TRBJ1-1; 9 nucleotides align to TRBD1. Germline assignment: CDR1 MNHEY and CDR2 SVGAGI. The V segment lost 5 bases and the J segment 4 bases; nucleotides outside the gene matches: 5. The CDR3 totals 14 residues.

The chain couples TRBV19 to TRBJ1-5; 8 nucleotides line up with TRBD1. The J segment lost 1 base and the V segment lost 3 bases, leaving 5 bases of the junction unmatched. The CDR3 contains 16 residues. The germline gives CDR1 LNHDA, CDR2 SQIVND (reference sequence). The DNA for the CDR3 is TGTGCCAGTAGTATCACAGGGGGTAGAAGCAATCAGCCCCAGCATTTT. Protein: CASSITGGRSNQPQHF.

The chain carries TRBV6-5 and TRBJ2-1; 8 positions match TRBD2. V trimming: 8 bases; J trimming: 9 bases; junction bases outside the gene matches: 12. The CDR3 sequence is 14 residues long. The germline V gene encodes CDR1 MNHEY and CDR2 SVGAGI. CDR3 loop: CASVAGSQSSEQFF. The CDR3 region has the DNA TGTGCCAGCGTAGCGGGATCCCAATCCTCTGAGCAGTTCTTC.

J is TRBJ1-4 and V is TRBV5-1; 7 nucleotides agree with TRBD1. This CDR3 contains 16 residues. The V gene end was trimmed by 6 bases and the J gene end by 0 bases; junction bases not matched to a gene: 8. Germline V gene lookup returns CDR1 SGHRS and CDR2 YFSETQ. The CDR3 sequence: CASTSTGLATNEKLFF. DNA for the CDR3: TGCGCCAGCACCTCGACAGGGCTCGCAACTAATGAAAAACTGTTTTTT.

This clone was seen a handful of times. V and J are TRBV19 and TRBJ1-5; TRBD1 aligns across 7 bases. V shed 9 bases, J shed 7 bases, and the junction held 6 bases outside the gene matches. Germline V CDR1 and CDR2: LNHDA, SQIVND (reference sequence). CDR3 size: 12 residues. CDR3 in amino acids: CASRQGNQPQHF. CDR3 sequence (DNA): TGTGCCAGCAGACAGGGAAACCAGCCCCAGCATTTT. Combining the CDR3 with reference TRBV19 and TRBJ1-5 gives the whole variable domain DGGITQSPKYLFRKEGQNVTLSCEQNLNHDAMYWYRQDPGQGLRLIYYSQIVNDFQKGDIAEGYSVSREKKESFPLTVTSAQKNPTAFYLCASRQGNQPQHFGDGTRLSIL.

The gene calls are TRBV9 and TRBJ2-3; 11 nucleotides align to TRBD2. Germline assignment: CDR1 SGDLS and CDR2 YYNGEE. The V gene end was trimmed by 0 bases and the J gene end by 1 base; junction bases not matched to a gene: 16. This CDR3 spans 21 amino acids. The CDR3 region has the DNA TGTGCCAGCAGCGTAGGAGGTTTGCGGGGACTAGCGGTAGATGGCACAGATACGCAGTATTTT. It yields the protein CASSVGGLRGLAVDGTDTQYF.

In its sample, this clone ranks as medium-sized (0.01 to 0.1%). The chain employs TRBV20-1 and TRBJ2-1; 11 bases match TRBD2. The CDR3 loop spans 16 amino acids. The germline V gene has CDR1 DFQATT and CDR2 SNEGSKA (reference sequence). V trimming: 3 bases; J trimming: 7 bases; junction bases outside the gene matches: 11. The CDR3 loop reads CSASELAGELGNEQFF. As DNA, the CDR3 is TGCAGTGCTAGTGAACTAGCGGGAGAGCTGGGGAATGAGCAGTTCTTC.

The rearrangement links TRBV7-9 to TRBJ2-7; D gene unclear. Trimming shortened V by 3 bases and J by 3 bases, and 9 bases separated the two germline ends. This CDR3 is built from 13 residues. Looked up from germline, CDR1 is SEHNR and CDR2 is FQNEAQ (reference sequence). CDR3 in amino acids: CASSLGHFYEQYF. The CDR3 DNA is TGTGCCAGCAGCTTGGGCCACTTCTACGAGCAGTACTTC.

This chain uses TRBV6-1 with TRBJ1-3; D is perhaps TRBD1 (5 bases). Germline CDR1 MNHNS, CDR2 SASEGT. V lost 4 bases and J lost 0, with 13 bases in between. The CDR3 extends over 16 amino acids. The CDR3 spells CASSGYRSSSGNTIYF. In DNA, the CDR3 is TGTGCCAGCAGTGGATACAGGTCCAGCTCTGGAAACACCATATATTTT.

The chain carries TRBV5-8 and TRBJ2-7; 8 positions agree with TRBD2. Germline values: CDR1 SGHTS, CDR2 YDEGEE. CDR3 size: 14 residues. The junction had 9 bases not matched to a gene; V was cut back by 6 bases and J by 4 bases. In DNA, the CDR3 is TGTGCCAGCATCACCGGGGGGGCTGTTTACGAGCAGTACTTC. Its protein is CASITGGAVYEQYF.

V gene TRBV14 combines with J gene TRBJ1-4; tentative D call: TRBD1 (5 bases). CDR3 size: 17 residues. Germline V gives CDR1 SGHDN, CDR2 FVKESK. V was trimmed by 4 bases and J by 0 bases, leaving 15 bases between them. In nucleotides, the CDR3 is TGTGCCAGCAGCCGGTCATTTTGGGGGGCAACTAATGAAAAACTGTTTTTT. Translating gives CASSRSFWGATNEKLFF.

The V call is TRBV5-1, the J call TRBJ2-5; TRBD2 matches 8 bases. In germline, CDR1 is SGHRS, CDR2 YFSETQ. V shed 4 bases and J 1 base; nucleotides not matched to a gene: 0. CDR3 length: 13 residues. CDR3 nucleotide sequence: TGCGCCAGCAGCGCGGGGGGCCAAGAGACCCAGTACTTC. Protein sequence: CASSAGGQETQYF.

V and J are TRBV19 and TRBJ1-3; D is perhaps TRBD1 (5 bases). In germline, CDR1 is LNHDA, CDR2 SQIVND (reference sequence). This CDR3 is 15 amino acids long. The germline V and J ends were trimmed by 4 bases and 2 bases, with 12 bases remaining between them. The CDR3 nucleotides read TGTGCCAGTAGTACCGGGACTCAAGCTGGAAACACCATATATTTT. This gives the protein CASSTGTQAGNTIYF. Based on the CDR3 plus reference TRBV19 and TRBJ1-3, the full variable domain is DGGITQSPKYLFRKEGQNVTLSCEQNLNHDAMYWYRQDPGQGLRLIYYSQIVNDFQKGDIAEGYSVSREKKESFPLTVTSAQKNPTAFYLCASSTGTQAGNTIYFGEGSWLTVV.

This clone was counted only a few times. The chain recombines TRBV29-1 with TRBJ2-3; TRBD2 aligns across 7 bases. CDR1 SQVTM and CDR2 ANQGSEA come from the germline V gene. This CDR3 spans 13 amino acids. After removal of 6 bases from V and 2 bases from J, the junction contained 5 bases not matched to a gene. The CDR3 here is CSVVGGFTDTQYF. The CDR3 coding sequence is TGCAGCGTCGTGGGAGGGTTCACAGATACGCAGTATTTT.

This clone was seen a single time. The chain links TRBV5-1 to TRBJ1-1; the match to TRBD1 covers 7 bases. The junction had 7 bases not matched to a gene; V was cut back by 4 bases and J by 4 bases. The germline V gene encodes CDR1 SGHRS and CDR2 YFSETQ. This CDR3 has 14 residues. Here the CDR3 DNA reads TGCGCCAGCAGCGACACAGGGGTAGGCACTGAAGCTTTCTTT. It translates to CASSDTGVGTEAFF.

The rearrangement joins TRBV5-1 to TRBJ2-1, with TRBD2 identical over 10 bases. Germline V gene data show CDR1 as SGHRS and CDR2 as YFSETQ. The CDR3 totals 19 residues. J gave up 7 bases and V 0 bases, and 16 bases lay outside the gene matches. CDR3 sequence: CASSLVAGASGGGMNEQFF. In DNA, the CDR3 is TGCGCCAGCAGCTTGGTTGCAGGCGCTAGCGGGGGCGGGATGAATGAGCAGTTCTTC.

This clone was counted once. The J gene is TRBJ2-1, the V gene TRBV7-3, with 10 bases lining up with TRBD2. The trim removed 1 base at V and 8 bases at J, leaving 11 bases unmatched. Germline loops: CDR1 SGHTA, CDR2 FQGTGA. This CDR3 has 17 residues. The DNA of the CDR3 is TGTGCCAGCAGCTTAATCGGGGGACTAGCGAAACGCGATGAGCAGTTCTTC. It specifies CASSLIGGLAKRDEQFF.

The rearrangement joins TRBV9 to TRBJ2-3; the match to TRBD2 covers 13 bases. J gave up 3 bases and V 0 bases, and 4 bases lay outside the gene matches. Per the germline V gene, CDR1 is SGDLS and CDR2 is YYNGEE. This CDR3 region has 17 residues. CDR3 nucleotide sequence: TGTGCCAGCAGCGTAGCGACTAGCGGGAGGCCGACAGATACGCAGTATTTT. Its translation is CASSVATSGRPTDTQYF.

This clone was seen a handful of times. The chain has TRBV10-3 and TRBJ1-2, with 9 bases aligning to TRBD1. CDR1 is ENHRY, CDR2 SYGVKD, per germline. V was clipped by 7 bases and J by 7 bases; unmatched bases: 7. The CDR3 runs to 13 residues. DNA of the CDR3: TGTGCCATCACGGGACAGGGAAAGTCTGGCTACACCTTC. It encodes CAITGQGKSGYTF.

The V gene is TRBV5-4, the J gene TRBJ2-2; 12 bases are a match to TRBD2. CDR1 SGHNT and CDR2 YYREEE come from the germline V gene (reference sequence). V was clipped by 2 bases and J by 2 bases; unmatched bases: 4. CDR3 length equals 17 residues. CDR3 bases: TGTGCCAGCAGCTTTGGACTAGCGGGATCTAACACCGGGGAGCTGTTTTTT. It yields the protein CASSFGLAGSNTGELFF.

The DNA of the CDR3 is TGTGCCAGCAGCCCCGGGACAGGGCGGACACCCCTCCACTTT. This encodes CASSPGTGRTPLHF. The chain is built from TRBV6-2 or TRBV6-3 and TRBJ1-6; 9 bases are shared with TRBD1. V shed 6 bases and J 11 bases; nucleotides not matched to a gene: 8. This CDR3 has 14 residues. The V gene's germline CDR1 is MNHEY and CDR2 SVGEGT.